The next 27 T cell receptor beta chains were all read from a single sample in a study of T cells in Graves' hyperthyroidism and ophthalmopathy. RNA transcripts gave rise to amplified TCR beta CDR3 regions. The HTBI primer set drove a first-round RT-PCR of the TCR CDR3. TCRdb re-called the multiplex PCR reads through MiXCR, storing one row per CDR3 protein. The sample carries roughly 240,000 distinct CDR3 sequences, 15% to 20% recorded once. Sequences were obtained from blood. The receptors were sampled from a woman aged 18-29 years with Graves' ophthalmopathy.

With regard to this clonotype: A much more abundant neighbour one base away suggests this may be a read error. CDR3 nucleotide sequence: TGTGCCAGCAGCCAAGGCGGGGGTCGAACAGTCTCCACACTTTTGTACACCTTC. Translating it yields CASSQGGGRTVSTLLYTF. V and J are TRBV3-1 and TRBJ1-2, with a possible D match to TRBD1 (5 bases). V was pared by 1 base and J by 11 bases, with 29 bases between. The germline V gene has CDR1 LGHDT and CDR2 YNNKEL (reference sequence). The CDR3 extends over 18 amino acids.

This clonotype was seen many times. The gene calls are TRBV2 and TRBJ2-1, with 14 positions matching TRBD2. The CDR3 is 18 amino acids. Trimming at V came to 6 bases and at J to 7 bases, leaving 14 bases not matched to a gene. Germline assignment: CDR1 SNHLY and CDR2 FYNNEI. The CDR3 nucleotides read TGTGCCAGCAGCAGGACTAGCGGGGGGACCGCGGGATGGAATGAGCAGTTCTTC. Residues: CASSRTSGGTAGWNEQFF. The full variable domain, with the rest looked up from reference TRBV2 and TRBJ2-1, is EPEVTQTPSHQVTQMGQEVILRCVPISNHLYFYWYRQILGQKVEFLVSFYNNEISEKSEIFDDQFSVERPDGSNFTLKIRSTKLEDSAMYFCASSRTSGGTAGWNEQFFGPGTRLTVL.

This clonotype has at least ten counts. The genes are TRBV2 and TRBJ1-3, with unresolved D. CDR1 and CDR2 from the germline V gene are SNHLY and FYNNEI. There are 16 residues in the CDR3. The V end lost 3 bases, the J end lost 0 bases, and 12 bases lay between the germline ends. In DNA form, the CDR3 reads TGTGCCAGCAGTGACCGAAGATCGTACTCTGGAAACACCATATATTTT. Protein product: CASSDRRSYSGNTIYF.

This clonotype was counted at least ten times. This chain uses TRBV7-3 with TRBJ2-7, with D unresolved. The CDR3 contains 13 residues. The V end was cut by 1 base, the J end by 2 bases, with 6 bases between. Germline V gene data show CDR1 as SGHTA and CDR2 as FQGTGA. The CDR3: CASSLSPAYEQYF. The CDR3 DNA reads as TGTGCCAGCAGCTTAAGTCCCGCCTACGAGCAGTACTTC. The full variable domain, completed using reference TRBV7-3 and TRBJ2-7, is GAGVSQTPSNKVTEKGKYVELRCDPISGHTALYWYRQSLGQGPEFLIYFQGTGAADDSGLPNDRFFAVRPEGSVSTLKIQRTERGDSAVYLCASSLSPAYEQYFGPGTRLTVT.

The chain links TRBV6-2 or TRBV6-3 to TRBJ2-1; TRBD2 aligns across 16 bases. With 6 bases clipped from V and 4 bases from J, the junction kept 15 bases outside the gene matches. This CDR3 has 20 residues. Germline CDR1 and CDR2: MNHEY and SVGEGT. This CDR3 reads CASSFGTSGGATLRYNEQFF. CDR3 DNA: TGTGCCAGCAGCTTCGGGACTAGCGGGGGGGCAACCCTTAGATACAATGAGCAGTTCTTC.

The table lists this clonotype with many counts. The chain joins TRBV6-2 or TRBV6-3 to TRBJ1-5, with 8 nucleotides matching TRBD1. Germline V lookup: CDR1 MNHEY, CDR2 SVGEGT. This CDR3 has 14 residues. The J segment lost 5 bases and the V segment lost 5 bases, leaving 5 bases of the junction unmatched. This chain's CDR3 is CASSTTGVDQPQHF. CDR3 DNA sequence: TGTGCCAGCAGTACGACAGGGGTCGATCAGCCCCAGCATTTT.

This clonotype showed up just a few times. The V and J genes are TRBV20-1 and TRBJ1-1; maybe TRBD1 (5 bases). V lost 6 bases and J 0 bases, leaving 17 bases between the germline ends. The CDR3 is made up of 15 amino acids. Germline V CDR1 and CDR2: DFQATT, SNEGSKA (reference sequence). The CDR3 region is CSATTWTPLNTEAFF. The CDR3 DNA is TGCAGTGCCACAACCTGGACACCCCTGAACACTGAAGCTTTCTTT.

V usage is TRBV9 and J usage is TRBJ2-2; TRBD2 agrees at 9 bases. This CDR3 contains 17 residues. Trimming at V came to 3 bases and at J to 4 bases, leaving 10 bases not matched to a gene. CDR1 and CDR2 (germline): SGDLS, YYNGEE. The CDR3 DNA sequence: TGTGCCAGCAGCGCGACCTCCGGGACTAGCTCCACCGGGGAGCTGTTTTTT. This sequence encodes CASSATSGTSSTGELFF.

The chain combines TRBV28 with TRBJ1-5; 12 nucleotides align to TRBD1. The CDR3 runs to 19 residues. In germline, CDR1 is MDHEN, CDR2 SYDVKM. V shed 4 bases, J shed 2 bases, and the junction held 12 bases outside the gene matches. CDR3 coding DNA: TGTGCCAGCAGTTCTCTCGGGACAGGGGGCAACGTCGGCAATCAGCCCCAGCATTTT. Its translation: CASSSLGTGGNVGNQPQHF.

This clonotype came up a few times. Since a much larger clone is just one base distant, this may be a read error. The chain carries TRBV6-2 or TRBV6-3 and TRBJ2-2, with 9 bases that match TRBD2. V lost 6 bases and J lost 3; bases outside the gene matches: 5. The V gene's germline CDR1 is MNHEY and CDR2 SVGEGT. This CDR3 is 15 amino acids long. CDR3 protein: CASSLAGRHTGELFF. In DNA, the CDR3 is TGTGCCAGCAGCCTAGCGGGAAGGCACACCGGGGAGCTGTTTTTT.

The genes are TRBV14 and TRBJ2-1, with 7 nucleotides matching TRBD2. Looked up from germline, CDR1 is SGHDN and CDR2 is FVKESK. This CDR3 spans 13 amino acids. The ends lost 2 bases at V and 8 bases at J; junction bases unmatched: 3. The CDR3 sequence: CASSQTGRYEQFF. The DNA of the CDR3 is TGTGCCAGCAGCCAAACCGGGAGGTATGAGCAGTTCTTC.

This clonotype appeared many times. The chain's CDR3 is CASSWDTYTQYF. DNA of the CDR3: TGTGCCAGCAGTTGGGACACCTATACGCAGTATTTT. The chain employs TRBV28 and TRBJ2-3, with D maybe TRBD1 (6 bases). The length of the CDR3 is 12 residues. CDR1 and CDR2 from the germline V gene are MDHEN and SYDVKM. Trimming took off 4 bases at V and 7 bases at J, with 9 bases between the two ends.

J is TRBJ1-5 and V is TRBV19; D is ambiguous. From germline, CDR1 is LNHDA and CDR2 SQIVND (reference sequence). V lost 9 bases and J 4 bases, leaving 13 bases between the germline ends. The CDR3 spans 13 residues. CDR3 in DNA: TGTGCCAGCGGACTCCAACAGAATCAGCCCCAGCATTTT. This gives the protein CASGLQQNQPQHF.

This clonotype was seen repeatedly, ten times or more. DNA for the CDR3: TGTGCCAGCAGTGAAGGCAGGGTTCCCGAGCAGTACTTC. It specifies CASSEGRVPEQYF. This chain links TRBV2 with TRBJ2-7; D is possibly TRBD1 (5 bases). V lost 1 base and J lost 6, with 10 bases in between. The CDR3 is 13 residues long. Germline V CDR1 and CDR2: SNHLY, FYNNEI.

This clonotype was picked up many times. CDR3 in amino acids: CSLRTEYGYTF. CDR3 sequence (DNA): TGCAGTCTCCGGACAGAGTATGGCTACACCTTC. V gene TRBV20-1 combines with J gene TRBJ1-2; tentatively, D is TRBD1 (6 bases). Germline values: CDR1 DFQATT, CDR2 SNEGSKA (reference sequence). The CDR3 covers 11 residues. Trimming shortened V by 8 bases and J by 5 bases, and 12 bases separated the two germline ends.

V usage is TRBV28 and J usage is TRBJ1-1; D is unclear. The CDR3 has 17 residues. The germline CDR1 and CDR2 sequences are MDHEN and SYDVKM. The V gene lost 7 bases and the J gene lost 3 bases, with 24 bases spanning the gap. For the CDR3, the DNA is TGTGCCAGCACCCCTGCGGGATCCGGTTTCCGGGACACTGAAGCTTTCTTT. Its protein is CASTPAGSGFRDTEAFF.

This clonotype was recorded many times. This chain connects TRBV4-1 to TRBJ2-3; D possibly corresponds to TRBD2 (6 bases). Trimming removed 0 bases at V and 1 base at J, with 11 bases between. Germline CDR1 MGHRA, CDR2 YSYEKL. This CDR3 has 16 amino acids. DNA for the CDR3: TGCGCCAGCAGCCAAGATTACGAGCGGGGCACAGATACGCAGTATTTT. Translating gives CASSQDYERGTDTQYF.

The chain is built from TRBV4-3 and TRBJ2-7; TRBD2 matches at 15 bases. The CDR3 runs 15 residues. The germline V gene encodes CDR1 LGHNA and CDR2 YSLEER. J gave up 5 bases and V 1 base, and 0 bases lay outside the gene matches. The CDR3 here is CASSQGTSGGDEQYF. CDR3 DNA sequence: TGCGCCAGCAGCCAAGGGACTAGCGGGGGGGACGAGCAGTACTTC.

Concerning this clonotype itself: Sequence at one end of the junction differs from germline and may be a read error. This chain uses TRBV20-1 with TRBJ2-7; TRBD1 aligns across 7 bases. The CDR3 contains 13 residues. Germline assignment: CDR1 DFQATT and CDR2 SNEGSKA (reference sequence). CDR3 sequence reads: CSATGVISSEQYF. CDR3 nucleotides: TGCAGTGCAACAGGGGTTATATCCTCCGAGCAGTACTTC.

This sequence joins TRBV27 and TRBJ1-6; 7 bases match TRBD1. The V gene's germline CDR1 is MNHEY and CDR2 SMNVEV (reference sequence). The CDR3 loop spans 17 amino acids. V lost 2 bases, J lost 1 base, and 5 bases stayed unmatched. CDR3 sequence: CASSLTGVRSYNSPLHF. The CDR3 DNA is TGTGCCAGCAGTTTAACAGGGGTTAGGTCCTATAATTCACCCCTCCACTTT.

This clonotype occurred a few times. The rearrangement joins TRBV24-1 to TRBJ2-1; D may be TRBD2 (6 bases). Trimming stripped 5 bases from V and 8 bases from J, with 12 bases between. The CDR3 is 13 amino acids. Germline CDR1 reads KGHDR; CDR2 reads SFDVKD. DNA of the CDR3: TGTGCCACCAGTGTTAGGGCGGGGCATGAGCAGTTCTTC. This gives the protein CATSVRAGHEQFF.

This clonotype was counted at least ten times. The CDR3 DNA reads as TGTGCCAGCAGTTTAAGCTCTGGAAACACCATATATTTT. It encodes CASSLSSGNTIYF. V is TRBV28 and J is TRBJ1-3; no firm D call. V shed 2 bases and J shed 0 bases, with 2 bases lying between them. The CDR3 spans 13 residues. Germline loops: CDR1 MDHEN, CDR2 SYDVKM.

This clonotype was seen a single time. CDR3 nucleotides: TGTGCCAGCAACCCAACGGTGAGGACTAGCGGGATACCCGAGCAGTACTTC. Protein sequence: CASNPTVRTSGIPEQYF. The chain combines TRBV28 with TRBJ2-7, with 12 positions matching TRBD2. The germline V gene encodes CDR1 MDHEN and CDR2 SYDVKM. V was pared by 7 bases and J by 6 bases, with 16 bases of the junction left unmatched. The length of the CDR3 is 17 residues.

This clonotype was seen repeatedly, ten times or more. The chain combines TRBV11-2 with TRBJ2-5; D remains unclear. Looked up from germline, CDR1 is SGHAT and CDR2 is FQNNGV. CDR3 length equals 13 residues. Trimming cost V 6 bases and J 1 base, with 9 bases left between them. The CDR3 spells CASRASTQETQYF. DNA of the CDR3: TGTGCCAGCAGGGCCAGCACCCAAGAGACCCAGTACTTC.

This clonotype was counted at least ten times. J is TRBJ2-2 and V is TRBV7-2; D remains unclear. The length of the CDR3 is 13 residues. Germline loops: CDR1 SGHTA, CDR2 FQGNSA. Trimming took off 3 bases at V and 4 bases at J, with 6 bases between the two ends. The DNA for the CDR3 is TGTGCCAGCAGCTTTTCCCCCACCGGGGAGCTGTTTTTT. Amino acid sequence: CASSFSPTGELFF.

This clonotype was found many times. The genes are TRBV11-2 and TRBJ2-7, with D possibly matching TRBD1 (6 bases). Germline assignment: CDR1 SGHAT and CDR2 FQNNGV. CDR3 size: 16 residues. The V end was cut by 5 bases, the J end by 3 bases, with 20 bases between. CDR3 in DNA: TGTGCCAGCAGCCTACGGACAGCCCCTTCTTTCTACGAGCAGTACTTC. Encoded protein: CASSLRTAPSFYEQYF.

This clonotype was found many times. The chain employs TRBV6-2 or TRBV6-3 and TRBJ2-7, with D hard to call. Germline V gives CDR1 MNHEY, CDR2 SVGEGT. This CDR3 is 12 amino acids long. V lost 5 bases to trimming and J lost 6 bases, with 11 bases between them. The CDR3, as DNA: TGTGCCAGCAGTCCTCTTAGACGCGAGCAGTACTTC. Protein product: CASSPLRREQYF.